This TCR beta chain is drawn from a study of monozygotic twins with inflammatory bowel disease. The study, taken as a whole, reports: The sharing of clonotypes with others was lower in IBD patients than in healthy twins, especially with disease activity.

Worth noting for this clonotype: Its matching antigen is unknown.

Template switching introduced UMIs that contain a 6-nucleotide sample barcode. cDNA encoding TCRalpha and TCRbeta underwent two nested PCRs of approximately 16 and 10 cycles, each of which was followed by bead purification. Reanalyzing the 5' RACE reads, TCRdb keeps one entry per CDR3 protein, without DNA. This sample lists under 200,000 distinct CDR3 sequences; its ten largest clones have over 2.5%. The clonotype originates from a human donor with ulcerative colitis or Crohn's disease, or a healthy co-twin of an affected twin (not recorded which). Source material: blood.

CDR3 loop: CAISGASSYEQYF. This chain uses TRBV10-3 with TRBJ2-7. Germline V gene data show CDR1 as ENHRY and CDR2 as SYGVKD. The CDR3 is made up of 13 amino acids.